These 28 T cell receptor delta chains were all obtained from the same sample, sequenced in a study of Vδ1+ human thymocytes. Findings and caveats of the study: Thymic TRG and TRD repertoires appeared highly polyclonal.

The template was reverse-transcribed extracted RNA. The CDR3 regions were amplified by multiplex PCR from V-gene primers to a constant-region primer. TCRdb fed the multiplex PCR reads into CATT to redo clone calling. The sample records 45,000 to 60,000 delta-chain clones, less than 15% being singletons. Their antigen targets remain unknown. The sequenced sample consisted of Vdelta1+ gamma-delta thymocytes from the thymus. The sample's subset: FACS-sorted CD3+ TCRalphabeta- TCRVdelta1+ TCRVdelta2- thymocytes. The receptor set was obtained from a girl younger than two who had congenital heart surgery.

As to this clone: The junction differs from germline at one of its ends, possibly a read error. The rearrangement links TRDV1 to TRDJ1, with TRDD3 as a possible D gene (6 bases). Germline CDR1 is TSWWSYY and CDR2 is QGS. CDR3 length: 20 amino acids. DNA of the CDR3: TGTGCTCTTGGGGAAGCATTGGTCCTAGCCCAGGGGATGTACACCGATAAGCTCATCTTT. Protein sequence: CALGEALVLAQGMYTDKLIF.

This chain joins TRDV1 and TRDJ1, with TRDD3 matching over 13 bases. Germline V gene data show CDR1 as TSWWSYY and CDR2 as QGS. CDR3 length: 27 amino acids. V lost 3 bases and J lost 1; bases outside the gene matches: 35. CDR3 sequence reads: CALGELATTFLRVYWGIRGPTTDKLIF. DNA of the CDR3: TGTGCTCTTGGGGAGCTGGCCACCACCTTCCTACGGGTGTACTGGGGGATACGGGGGCCCACCACCGATAAACTCATCTTT.

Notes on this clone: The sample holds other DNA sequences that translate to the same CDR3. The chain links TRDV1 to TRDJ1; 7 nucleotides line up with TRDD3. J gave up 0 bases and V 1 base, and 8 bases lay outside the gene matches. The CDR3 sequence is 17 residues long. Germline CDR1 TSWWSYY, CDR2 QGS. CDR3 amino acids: CALGERGGPLYTDKLIF. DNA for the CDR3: TGTGCTCTTGGGGAACGTGGGGGACCCCTGTACACCGATAAACTCATCTTT.

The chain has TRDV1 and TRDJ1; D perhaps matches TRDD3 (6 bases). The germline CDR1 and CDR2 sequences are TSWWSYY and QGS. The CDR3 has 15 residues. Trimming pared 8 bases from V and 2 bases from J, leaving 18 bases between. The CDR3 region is CALSNDTRCTDKLIF. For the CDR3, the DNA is TGTGCTCTTTCGAACGATACGCGGTGTACCGATAAACTCATCTTT.

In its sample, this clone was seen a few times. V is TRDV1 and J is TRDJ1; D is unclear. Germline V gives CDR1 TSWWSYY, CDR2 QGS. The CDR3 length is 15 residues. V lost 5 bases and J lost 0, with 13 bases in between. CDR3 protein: CALGSSYPYTDKLIF. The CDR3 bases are TGTGCTCTTGGGTCTTCTTATCCGTACACCGATAAACTCATCTTT.

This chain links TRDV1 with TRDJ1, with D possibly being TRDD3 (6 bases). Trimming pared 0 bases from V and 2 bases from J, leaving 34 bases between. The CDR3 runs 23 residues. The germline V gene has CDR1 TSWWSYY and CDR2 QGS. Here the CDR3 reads CALGELRGYISSIGGEYTDKLIF. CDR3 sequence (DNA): TGTGCTCTTGGGGAACTGAGGGGCTACATTTCCTCCATCGGGGGAGAGTATACCGATAAACTCATCTTT.

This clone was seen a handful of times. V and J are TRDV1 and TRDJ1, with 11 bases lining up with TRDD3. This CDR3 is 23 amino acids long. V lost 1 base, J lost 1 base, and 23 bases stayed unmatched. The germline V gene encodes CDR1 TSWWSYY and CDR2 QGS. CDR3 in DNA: TGTGCTCTTGGGGAACCGAAGGGGGCCTTTTACTGGGGGATATTGAGAATCACCGATAAACTCATCTTT. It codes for CALGEPKGAFYWGILRITDKLIF.

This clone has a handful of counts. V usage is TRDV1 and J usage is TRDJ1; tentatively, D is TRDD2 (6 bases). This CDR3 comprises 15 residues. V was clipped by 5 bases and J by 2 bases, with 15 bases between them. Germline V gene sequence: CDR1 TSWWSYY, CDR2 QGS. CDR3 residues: CALGNKPSRTDKLIF. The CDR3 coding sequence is TGTGCTCTTGGGAACAAACCTTCCCGTACCGATAAACTCATCTTT.

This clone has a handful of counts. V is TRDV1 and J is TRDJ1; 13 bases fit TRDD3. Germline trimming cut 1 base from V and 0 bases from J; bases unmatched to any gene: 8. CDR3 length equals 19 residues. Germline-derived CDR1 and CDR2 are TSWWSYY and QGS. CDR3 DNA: TGTGCTCTTGGGGAACCTTCCTACTGGGGGATACGGCACACCGATAAACTCATCTTT. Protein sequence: CALGEPSYWGIRHTDKLIF.

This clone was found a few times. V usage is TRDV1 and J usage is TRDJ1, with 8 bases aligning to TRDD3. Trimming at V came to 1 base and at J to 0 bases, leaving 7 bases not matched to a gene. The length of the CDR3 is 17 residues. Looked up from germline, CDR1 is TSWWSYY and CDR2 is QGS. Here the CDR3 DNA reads TGTGCTCTTGGGGAACGTTTGGGGGATCTTTACACCGATAAACTCATCTTT. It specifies CALGERLGDLYTDKLIF.

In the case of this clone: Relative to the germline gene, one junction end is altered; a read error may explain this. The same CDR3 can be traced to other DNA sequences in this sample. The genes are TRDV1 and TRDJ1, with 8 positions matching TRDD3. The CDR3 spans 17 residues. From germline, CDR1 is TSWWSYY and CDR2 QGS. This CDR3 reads CALGDKVLGVYTDKLIF. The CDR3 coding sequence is TGTGCTCTTGGGGATAAGGTACTGGGGGTCTACACTGATAAACTCATCTTT.

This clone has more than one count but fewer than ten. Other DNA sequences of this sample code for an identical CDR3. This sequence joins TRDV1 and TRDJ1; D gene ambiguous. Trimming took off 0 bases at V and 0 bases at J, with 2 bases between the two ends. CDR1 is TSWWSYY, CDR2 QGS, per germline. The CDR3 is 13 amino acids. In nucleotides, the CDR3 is TGTGCTCTTGGGGAACTCGACACCGATAAACTCATCTTT. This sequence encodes CALGELDTDKLIF.

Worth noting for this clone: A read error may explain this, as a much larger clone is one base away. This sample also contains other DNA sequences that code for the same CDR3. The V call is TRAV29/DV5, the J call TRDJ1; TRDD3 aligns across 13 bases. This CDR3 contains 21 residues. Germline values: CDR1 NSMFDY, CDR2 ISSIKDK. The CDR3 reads CAASRSTGGYVGQSRTDKLIF. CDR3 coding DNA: TGTGCCGCAAGCCGGAGTACTGGGGGATACGTGGGCCAATCACGCACCGATAAACTCATCTTT.

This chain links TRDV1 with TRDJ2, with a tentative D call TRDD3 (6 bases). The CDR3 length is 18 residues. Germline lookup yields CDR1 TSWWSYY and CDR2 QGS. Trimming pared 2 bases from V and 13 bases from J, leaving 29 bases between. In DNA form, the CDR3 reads TGTGCTCTTGGGGAAGAGGATATGAGGGGGACGGCCCGCGGAGGACTCTTCTTT. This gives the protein CALGEEDMRGTARGGLFF.

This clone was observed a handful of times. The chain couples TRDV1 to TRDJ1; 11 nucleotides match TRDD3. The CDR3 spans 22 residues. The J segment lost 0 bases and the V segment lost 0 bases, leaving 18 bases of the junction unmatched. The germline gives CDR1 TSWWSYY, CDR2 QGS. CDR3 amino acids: CALGELAAGLGDTLPYTDKLIF. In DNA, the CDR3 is TGTGCTCTTGGGGAACTTGCTGCGGGGCTGGGGGATACCCTCCCTTACACCGATAAACTCATCTTT.

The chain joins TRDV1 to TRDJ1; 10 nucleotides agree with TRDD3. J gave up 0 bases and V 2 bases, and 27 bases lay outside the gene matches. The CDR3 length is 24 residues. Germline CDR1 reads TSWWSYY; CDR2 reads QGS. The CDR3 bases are TGTGCTCTTGGGGAATTTGTAAGTACTGGGGGATTTAGCCCATCCCTTCTGTACACCGATAAACTCATCTTT. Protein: CALGEFVSTGGFSPSLLYTDKLIF.

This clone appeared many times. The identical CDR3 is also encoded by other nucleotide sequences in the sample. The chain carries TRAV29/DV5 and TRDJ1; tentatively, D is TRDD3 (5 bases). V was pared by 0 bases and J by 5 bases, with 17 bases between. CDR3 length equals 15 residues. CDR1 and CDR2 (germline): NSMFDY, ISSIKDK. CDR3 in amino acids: CAASAGTVFEDKLIF. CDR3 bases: TGTGCAGCAAGCGCGGGGACCGTCTTCGAAGATAAACTCATCTTT.

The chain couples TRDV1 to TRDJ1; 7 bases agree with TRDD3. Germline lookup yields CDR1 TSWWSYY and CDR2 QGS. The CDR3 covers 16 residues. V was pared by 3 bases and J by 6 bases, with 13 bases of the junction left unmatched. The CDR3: CALGDRYLYWGNKLIF. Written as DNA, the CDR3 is TGTGCTCTTGGGGACCGGTATCTATACTGGGGTAATAAACTCATCTTT.

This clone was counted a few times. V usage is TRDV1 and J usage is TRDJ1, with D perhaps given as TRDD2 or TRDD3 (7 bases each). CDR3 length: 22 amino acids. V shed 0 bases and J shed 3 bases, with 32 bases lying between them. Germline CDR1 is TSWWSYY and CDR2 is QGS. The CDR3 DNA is TGTGCTCTTGGGGAACTTAGGACGCTTCCTAGGTACTGGGGACCACGGGCCGATAAACTCATCTTT. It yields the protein CALGELRTLPRYWGPRADKLIF.

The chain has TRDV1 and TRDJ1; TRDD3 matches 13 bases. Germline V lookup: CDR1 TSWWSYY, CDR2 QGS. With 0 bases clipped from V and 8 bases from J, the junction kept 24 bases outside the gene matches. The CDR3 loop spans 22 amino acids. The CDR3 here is CALGELFPHLVLGDTRFRKLIF. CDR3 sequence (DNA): TGTGCTCTTGGGGAACTGTTTCCTCATCTGGTACTGGGGGATACGCGCTTCCGGAAACTCATCTTT.

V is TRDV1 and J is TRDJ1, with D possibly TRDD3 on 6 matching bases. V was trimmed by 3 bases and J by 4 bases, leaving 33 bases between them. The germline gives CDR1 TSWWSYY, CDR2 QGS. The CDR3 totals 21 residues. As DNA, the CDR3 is TGTGCTCTTGGGGAGCTGCCCATGTTCCGGGGGCCCTGGGGCAGTATCGATAAACTCATCTTT. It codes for CALGELPMFRGPWGSIDKLIF.

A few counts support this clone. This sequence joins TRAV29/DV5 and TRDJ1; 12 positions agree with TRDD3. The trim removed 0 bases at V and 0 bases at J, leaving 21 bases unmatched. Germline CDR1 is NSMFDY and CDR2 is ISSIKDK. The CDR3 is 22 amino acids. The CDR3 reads CAASACPSPFTGGYPYTDKLIF. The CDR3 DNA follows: TGTGCAGCAAGCGCGTGTCCCAGCCCTTTTACTGGGGGATACCCGTACACCGATAAACTCATCTTT.

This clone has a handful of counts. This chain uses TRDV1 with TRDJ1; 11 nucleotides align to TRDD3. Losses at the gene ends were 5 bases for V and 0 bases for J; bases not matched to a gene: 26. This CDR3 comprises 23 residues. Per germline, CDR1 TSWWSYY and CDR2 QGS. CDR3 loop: CALGNRHTGGYRNPLVYTDKLIF. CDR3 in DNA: TGTGCTCTTGGGAACCGGCATACTGGGGGATATAGGAACCCCTTGGTGTACACCGATAAACTCATCTTT.

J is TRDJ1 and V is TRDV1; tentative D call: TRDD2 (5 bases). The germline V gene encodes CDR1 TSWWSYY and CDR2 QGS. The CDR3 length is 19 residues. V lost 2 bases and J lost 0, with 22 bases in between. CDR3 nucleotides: TGTGCTCTTGGGGAAGGCCCGTTACCTACCGATATGTACACCGATAAACTCATCTTT. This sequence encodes CALGEGPLPTDMYTDKLIF.

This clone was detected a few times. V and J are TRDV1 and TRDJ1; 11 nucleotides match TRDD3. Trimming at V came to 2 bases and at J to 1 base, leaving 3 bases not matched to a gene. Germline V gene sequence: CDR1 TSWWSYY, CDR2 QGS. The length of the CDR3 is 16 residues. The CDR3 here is CALGEDGGYATDKLIF. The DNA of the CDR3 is TGTGCTCTTGGGGAAGATGGGGGATACGCCACCGATAAACTCATCTTT.

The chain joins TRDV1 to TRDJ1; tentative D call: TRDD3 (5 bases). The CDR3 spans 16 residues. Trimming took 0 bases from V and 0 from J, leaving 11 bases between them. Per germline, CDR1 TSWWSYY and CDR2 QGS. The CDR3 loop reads CALGELLQGYTDKLIF. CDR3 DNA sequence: TGTGCTCTTGGGGAACTCTTACAGGGATACACCGATAAACTCATCTTT.

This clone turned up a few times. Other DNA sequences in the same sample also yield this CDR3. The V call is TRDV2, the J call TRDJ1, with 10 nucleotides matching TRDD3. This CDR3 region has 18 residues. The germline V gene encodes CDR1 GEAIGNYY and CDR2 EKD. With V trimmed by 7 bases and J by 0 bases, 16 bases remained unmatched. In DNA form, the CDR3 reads TGTGCCTGCACCTATGGGGGATACTTTCCTTACTACACCGATAAACTCATCTTT. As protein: CACTYGGYFPYYTDKLIF.

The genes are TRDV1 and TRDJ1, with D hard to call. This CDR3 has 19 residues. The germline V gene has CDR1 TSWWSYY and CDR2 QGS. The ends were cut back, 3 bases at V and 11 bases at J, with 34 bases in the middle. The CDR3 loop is CALGDPNFPTTGHIAVLIF. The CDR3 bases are TGTGCTCTTGGGGACCCCAATTTCCCAACCACCGGACATATTGCCGTTCTCATCTTT.